Below are 21 T cell receptor beta chains sequenced from a single sample in a study of shared clonotypes between healthy human individuals. Sequencing used immunoSEQ multiplex PCR; TCRdb keeps in-frame clones, though not all of them. Of a few million clones in the sample, under 95% are singletons; the top ten hold 0.37%. The source material was naive CD4+ T cells from PBMCs. Specified subset: CD45RA+ positively selected. All receptors derive from a man aged 18 to 29 in good health. Some clones in this sample may be carry-over from other donors' samples.

CDR3 DNA: TGTGCCAGCAGCTTCCGGACTAGCGGGAGCGGAAATGAGCAGTTCTTC. Translating gives CASSFRTSGSGNEQFF. The chain recombines TRBV7-9 with TRBJ2-1, with 13 bases lining up with TRBD2. There are 16 residues in the CDR3. Germline CDR1 SEHNR, CDR2 FQNEAQ (reference sequence). The V and J ends lost 3 bases and 7 bases, in that order; junction bases with no gene match: 6.

This chain joins TRBV27 and TRBJ2-1; 7 bases map to TRBD2. This CDR3 region has 17 residues. Germline V gives CDR1 MNHEY, CDR2 SMNVEV (reference sequence). The junction had 19 bases not matched to a gene; V was cut back by 6 bases and J by 8 bases. Here the CDR3 reads CASREPGGGPIGYEQFF. In DNA form, the CDR3 reads TGTGCCAGCAGAGAACCGGGGGGAGGGCCGATCGGCTATGAGCAGTTCTTC.

The chain joins TRBV28 to TRBJ2-7, with 9 bases identical to TRBD1. Germline CDR1 and CDR2: MDHEN and SYDVKM. This CDR3 comprises 15 residues. V was pared by 4 bases and J by 6 bases, with 10 bases of the junction left unmatched. CDR3: CASSSPGQGYAEQYF. The CDR3 DNA reads as TGTGCCAGCAGTTCACCGGGACAGGGTTATGCCGAGCAGTACTTC.

The gene calls are TRBV19 and TRBJ2-7; 7 bases match TRBD1. Germline V gene sequence: CDR1 LNHDA, CDR2 SQIVND (reference sequence). CDR3 length: 14 amino acids. Losses at the gene ends were 5 bases for V and 2 bases for J; bases not matched to a gene: 6. The DNA of the CDR3 is TGTGCCAGTAGTGCTGACAGGGCTCCCTACGAGCAGTACTTC. This encodes CASSADRAPYEQYF.

The chain has TRBV27 and TRBJ2-5; 7 bases map to TRBD1. The trim removed 9 bases at V and 1 base at J, leaving 5 bases unmatched. Germline V lookup: CDR1 MNHEY, CDR2 SMNVEV (reference sequence). The CDR3 runs to 13 residues. The CDR3 is CASSGTVQETQYF. The CDR3 DNA follows: TGTGCCAGTTCCGGGACAGTCCAAGAGACCCAGTACTTC.

The J gene is TRBJ2-5, the V gene TRBV5-1, with D possibly being TRBD1 (5 bases). The V end was cut by 0 bases, the J end by 1 base, with 10 bases between. Germline V lookup: CDR1 SGHRS, CDR2 YFSETQ. The CDR3 contains 15 residues. CDR3 protein: CASSLVPGIQETQYF. The CDR3 bases are TGCGCCAGCAGCTTGGTTCCAGGGATCCAAGAGACCCAGTACTTC.

The J gene is TRBJ1-4, the V gene TRBV29-1, with no clear D. Trimming took 1 base from V and 5 from J, leaving 5 bases between them. Germline V gene data show CDR1 as SQVTM and CDR2 as ANQGSEA. This CDR3 is 12 amino acids long. The CDR3 sequence: CSVEAQNEKLFF. CDR3 coding DNA: TGCAGCGTTGAAGCGCAGAATGAAAAACTGTTTTTT.

A remark on this clone: Other nucleotide sequences in the sample specify the same CDR3. In nucleotides, the CDR3 is TGCAGCGTTGAAGGGGTATACAATGAGCAGTTCTTC. This gives the protein CSVEGVYNEQFF. The genes are TRBV29-1 and TRBJ2-1, with D hard to call. Germline CDR1 SQVTM, CDR2 ANQGSEA. This CDR3 is built from 12 residues. Trimming removed 1 base from V and 4 bases from J, with 5 bases in between.

This clone showed up just once. The V gene is TRBV4-2, the J gene TRBJ2-7; D assignment may be TRBD1 or TRBD2 (5 bases each). The ends were cut back, 4 bases at V and 1 base at J, with 14 bases in the middle. Germline-derived CDR1 and CDR2 are LGHNA and YNFKEQ. The CDR3 has 15 residues. CDR3 residues: CASSPSGTNSYEQYF. The CDR3 DNA reads as TGTGCCAGCAGCCCCTCCGGGACGAATTCCTACGAGCAGTACTTC.

With regard to this clone: At the DNA level, this CDR3 is encoded by other sequences in the same sample as well. The chain recombines TRBV19 with TRBJ2-1; D is ambiguous. Trimming removed 3 bases from V and 4 bases from J, with 10 bases in between. Germline V gene data show CDR1 as LNHDA and CDR2 as SQIVND (reference sequence). This CDR3 is built from 14 residues. DNA for the CDR3: TGTGCCAGTAGTATGAGCCACTCATACAATGAGCAGTTCTTC. This gives the protein CASSMSHSYNEQFF.

This clone was seen a single time. The chain couples TRBV10-3 to TRBJ1-1; 9 bases fit TRBD1. V shed 6 bases and J 5 bases; nucleotides not matched to a gene: 7. Germline CDR1 is ENHRY and CDR2 is SYGVKD. The CDR3 loop spans 14 amino acids. In DNA, the CDR3 is TGTGCCATCAGGGGACAGGGTCCGCGGACTGAAGCTTTCTTT. Translation gives CAIRGQGPRTEAFF.

This rearrangement joins TRBV11-2 to TRBJ2-3; D remains ambiguous. Deletions cut 1 base from V and 7 bases from J, with 9 bases between. This CDR3 has 13 amino acids. The germline CDR1 and CDR2 sequences are SGHAT and FQNNGV. CDR3 sequence: CASSLGGSNTQYF. CDR3 sequence (DNA): TGTGCCAGCAGCTTAGGTGGATCGAATACGCAGTATTTT.

This clone was counted a few times. This chain joins TRBV30 and TRBJ1-1; D not resolved. The V and J ends lost 2 bases and 0 bases respectively, with 4 bases between them. From germline, CDR1 is GTSNPN and CDR2 SVGIG (reference sequence). The CDR3 spans 12 residues. CDR3 region: CAWSNLNTEAFF. DNA of the CDR3: TGTGCCTGGAGTAACTTGAACACTGAAGCTTTCTTT.

The genes are TRBV5-1 and TRBJ1-4; tentative D call: TRBD1 (5 bases). Per germline, CDR1 SGHRS and CDR2 YFSETQ. With 4 bases removed from V and 5 bases from J, the gap between germline ends came to 18 bases. This CDR3 is built from 16 residues. The CDR3 reads CASSTISGRSNEKLFF. The CDR3 nucleotides are TGCGCCAGCAGCACAATTTCGGGACGGTCAAATGAAAAACTGTTTTTT.

The CDR3 DNA reads as TGCGCCAGCAGCCAGTGGGCCGGTCAGGCTAACACTGAAGCTTTCTTT. Protein: CASSQWAGQANTEAFF. This rearrangement joins TRBV4-1 to TRBJ1-1; D remains unclear. The CDR3 consists of 16 residues. V was cut by 3 bases and J by 2 bases, with 16 bases left in between. Germline assignment: CDR1 MGHRA and CDR2 YSYEKL.

In this sample, this clone turned up once. The rearrangement uses TRBV27 and TRBJ1-1, with a weak D call TRBD1 (6 bases). Germline assignment: CDR1 MNHEY and CDR2 SMNVEV (reference sequence). This CDR3 spans 16 amino acids. V lost 6 bases and J 1 base, leaving 18 bases between the germline ends. Written as DNA, the CDR3 is TGTGCCAGCAGGTCCAACGCCGGGACACCGAACACTGAAGCTTTCTTT. This codes for CASRSNAGTPNTEAFF.

J is TRBJ2-4 and V is TRBV2; 7 nucleotides agree with TRBD2. Germline V gives CDR1 SNHLY, CDR2 FYNNEI. Trimming cost V 8 bases and J 0 bases; bases outside gene matches: 13. This CDR3 contains 17 residues. CDR3 sequence (DNA): TGTGCCAGCTTCCCGGGCGGGAGAATGATAGCCAAAAACATTCAGTACTTC. The encoded protein is CASFPGGRMIAKNIQYF.

In DNA form, the CDR3 reads TGCGCCAGCAGTTTAGGGCCCCCTTTTGAAAAACTGTTTTTT. Translated, it gives CASSLGPPFEKLFF. The chain recombines TRBV5-1 with TRBJ1-4; D is undetermined. The CDR3 totals 14 residues. V lost 5 bases and J 7 bases, leaving 15 bases between the germline ends. Germline V CDR1 and CDR2: SGHRS, YFSETQ.

This sequence joins TRBV5-1 and TRBJ2-6; D gene uncertain. V dropped 7 bases and J dropped 3 bases, with 8 bases sitting between them. This CDR3 is 13 amino acids long. In germline, CDR1 is SGHRS, CDR2 YFSETQ. The CDR3 nucleotides are TGCGCCAGCGGACCCAGTGGGGCCAACGTCCTGACTTTC. Translation gives CASGPSGANVLTF.

The V gene is TRBV10-2, the J gene TRBJ1-4, with D maybe TRBD1 (5 bases). Per germline, CDR1 WSHSY and CDR2 SAAADI. CDR3 length: 14 residues. V gave up 7 bases and J gave up 5 bases, with 14 bases separating them. In DNA, the CDR3 is TGCGCCAGCATAGAAGACGGGGGGAATGAAAAACTGTTTTTT. Translated: CASIEDGGNEKLFF.

V is TRBV11-1 and J is TRBJ2-1; D perhaps matches TRBD2 (6 bases). Trimming took off 2 bases at V and 6 bases at J, with 14 bases between the two ends. Germline V CDR1 and CDR2: SGHAT, FQDESV (reference sequence). CDR3 length equals 15 residues. DNA for the CDR3: TGTGCCAGCAGCTTACAGGCGGGGCTGGCCAATGAGCAGTTCTTC. It is translated as CASSLQAGLANEQFF.